This T cell receptor beta chain comes out of a study of Ad26.COV2.S vaccination and SARS-CoV-2 variants. Only one count was recorded for this clone. The same CDR3 is also encoded by other DNA sequences in this sample. Here immunoSEQ multiplex PCR was the method, and the copy in TCRdb shows in-frame clones only, minus some. This table holds about 350,000 clones, roughly 94% found once. The CDR3 spans 13 residues. V was clipped by 0 bases and J by 7 bases, with 7 bases between them. Germline V CDR1 and CDR2: SGDLS, YYNGEE. This chain links TRBV9 with TRBJ2-2; no definite D call. The sequence derives from a human donor who had recovered from COVID-19. This specimen was peripheral blood, taken after recovery from COVID-19. The CDR3 DNA reads as TGTGCCAGCAGCGTAGTTGGCAGCGGGGAGCTGTTTTTT. This sequence encodes CASSVVGSGELFF.